This T cell receptor (beta chain) was identified in a study of regulatory T cells in long-lasting Graves disease. Turning to the study itself: Positive TSH receptor antibodies alongside over 5 years of antithyroid drugs were what marked Graves' disease as persistent.

The time point is: persistent/refractory GD, antithyroid drugs over 5 years with positive TRAb. Scientists built the TCR library using RNA that was extracted from PBMCs. Building of the TCR beta libraries involved iRepertoire HTBI primers and Arm-PCR of CDR3 regions. Each CDR3 protein is one row after TCRdb ran MiXCR on the multiplex PCR reads. The sample has a few hundred thousand distinct CDR3 sequences; roughly 25% are singletons. This TCR came from a woman aged 40-49 years with Graves disease. Sequencing was performed on peripheral blood mononuclear cells (PBMCs), taken when the disease was refractory, from a patient treated with antithyroid drugs.

The CDR3 loop is CASSQTTSRGTQYF. The DNA of the CDR3 is TGTGCCAGCAGCCAAACAACGAGTAGGGGTACCCAGTACTTC. The chain uses TRBV14 and TRBJ2-5, with D perhaps matching TRBD1 (5 bases). Germline V CDR1 and CDR2: SGHDN, FVKESK. The CDR3 runs to 14 residues. V dropped 2 bases and J dropped 8 bases, with 15 bases sitting between them.